The next 32 T cell receptor beta chains were all read from a single sample in a study of blood T cell repertoires in COVID-19. The repertoire was sequenced with immunoSEQ multiplex PCR; TCRdb's copy has only in-frame clones and lacks some. The data show 180,000 or so clones, 86% seen once. Input material: PBMCs or T cells enriched from blood (not recorded which). Every receptor here comes from a woman younger than 45 who had recovered from COVID-19.

This chain connects TRBV28 to TRBJ2-7; 14 bases agree with TRBD2. V dropped 4 bases and J dropped 7; count of bases not matched to a gene: 9. The CDR3 contains 16 residues. Germline V gene lookup returns CDR1 MDHEN and CDR2 SYDVKM. The CDR3 is CASSSTGLAGAWEQYF. The CDR3 region has the DNA TGTGCCAGCAGTTCTACGGGACTAGCGGGAGCGTGGGAGCAGTACTTC.

The chain uses TRBV6-4 and TRBJ2-7, with a tentative D call TRBD2 (6 bases). Trimming cost V 5 bases and J 5 bases, with 16 bases left between them. Germline V lookup: CDR1 MRHNA, CDR2 SNTAGT. CDR3 length equals 14 residues. CDR3 protein: CASSKGTEGHEQYF. As DNA, the CDR3 is TGTGCCAGCAGTAAGGGGACGGAGGGCCACGAGCAGTACTTC.

This chain joins TRBV29-1 and TRBJ1-2; 7 bases match TRBD1. In germline, CDR1 is SQVTM, CDR2 ANQGSEA. The CDR3 is 13 amino acids. With 2 bases clipped from V and 10 bases from J, the junction kept 10 bases outside the gene matches. This CDR3 reads CSVERQGDDIYTF. CDR3 nucleotide sequence: TGCAGCGTTGAACGACAGGGCGACGACATCTACACCTTC. Drawing the rest from reference TRBV29-1 and TRBJ1-2, the complete variable domain is SAVISQKPSRDICQRGTSLTIQCQVDSQVTMMFWYRQQPGQSLTLIATANQGSEATYESGFVIDKFPISRPNLTFSTLTVSNMSPEDSSIYLCSVERQGDDIYTFGSGTRLTVV.

The V call is TRBV5-4, the J call TRBJ1-2; D not resolved. Germline assignment: CDR1 SGHNT and CDR2 YYREEE (reference sequence). There are 14 residues in the CDR3. V shed 1 base and J shed 6 bases, with 13 bases lying between them. The CDR3 spells CASSLPGSRHGYTF. The CDR3 DNA sequence: TGTGCCAGCAGCTTGCCAGGATCTCGTCATGGCTACACCTTC.

The rearrangement uses TRBV19 and TRBJ2-7; 7 bases line up with TRBD1. Looked up from germline, CDR1 is LNHDA and CDR2 is SQIVND (reference sequence). This CDR3 has 16 amino acids. J lost 5 bases, V lost 5 bases, and 15 bases had no gene match. As DNA, the CDR3 is TGTGCCAGTAGTCTCCCTCGAGGGGGCGGCGCCAACGAGCAGTACTTC. It yields the protein CASSLPRGGGANEQYF.

This chain connects TRBV27 to TRBJ2-2; possible D gene TRBD2, 6 bases. The CDR3 totals 16 residues. Germline-derived CDR1 and CDR2 are MNHEY and SMNVEV (reference sequence). V dropped 0 bases and J dropped 5 bases, with 13 bases sitting between them. The CDR3 DNA reads TGTGCCAGCAGTTTATCGCCGGGGAGGAGGACCGGGGAGCTGTTTTTT. This gives the protein CASSLSPGRRTGELFF.

This rearrangement joins TRBV11-2 to TRBJ2-1, with D unclear. The germline V gene has CDR1 SGHAT and CDR2 FQNNGV. This CDR3 spans 12 amino acids. V lost 1 base, J lost 8 bases, and 6 bases lay in between. CDR3 amino acids: CASSLVFDEQFF. Here the CDR3 DNA reads TGTGCCAGCAGCTTAGTGTTCGATGAGCAGTTCTTC.

V and J are TRBV19 and TRBJ2-1; 10 positions match TRBD1. The CDR3 is 16 amino acids. Trimming at V came to 5 bases and at J to 4 bases, leaving 8 bases not matched to a gene. Germline V gene sequence: CDR1 LNHDA, CDR2 SQIVND (reference sequence). The CDR3 reads CASSPTTGGLYNEQFF. The CDR3 region has the DNA TGTGCCAGTAGTCCAACGACAGGGGGCCTGTACAATGAGCAGTTCTTC.

J is TRBJ2-7 and V is TRBV27, with D possibly matching TRBD1 (6 bases). Germline CDR1 reads MNHEY; CDR2 reads SMNVEV (reference sequence). Trimming stripped 7 bases from V and 2 bases from J, with 15 bases between. The CDR3 runs to 14 residues. CDR3 sequence (DNA): TGTGCCAGCAAACCAACGTGGACAGCCTACGAGCAGTACTTC. It is translated as CASKPTWTAYEQYF.

Only one count was recorded for this clone. This sequence joins TRBV7-8 and TRBJ2-7; 7 nucleotides agree with TRBD2. Germline trimming cut 2 bases from V and 5 bases from J; bases unmatched to any gene: 12. The CDR3 consists of 16 residues. The germline V gene has CDR1 SGHVS and CDR2 FQNEAQ. The CDR3 coding sequence is TGTGCCAGCAGCTTAACGGGGGTAGGACTAGTAAACGAGCAGTACTTC. Its protein product is CASSLTGVGLVNEQYF.

This clone was counted ten times or more. The V and J genes are TRBV13 and TRBJ2-2, with 7 nucleotides matching TRBD2. CDR1 and CDR2 (germline): PRHDT, FYEKMQ (reference sequence). This CDR3 is built from 15 residues. V shed 2 bases and J 7 bases; nucleotides not matched to a gene: 7. The CDR3 here is CASSLWGGRNGELFF. As DNA, the CDR3 is TGTGCCAGCAGCTTATGGGGAGGGCGAAACGGGGAGCTGTTTTTT.

The chain combines TRBV6-1 with TRBJ2-3; 12 bases are shared with TRBD2. The junction had 1 base not matched to a gene; V was cut back by 2 bases and J by 1 base. This CDR3 region has 16 residues. Germline CDR1 and CDR2: MNHNS and SASEGT. In DNA, the CDR3 is TGTGCCAGCAGTGAACGGACTAGCGGGGGCACAGATACGCAGTATTTT. It yields the protein CASSERTSGGTDTQYF.

CDR3 sequence reads: CASSFSGGGYEQYF. In DNA, the CDR3 is TGTGCCAGCAGTTTTTCAGGGGGCGGCTACGAGCAGTACTTC. The chain carries TRBV27 and TRBJ2-7, with TRBD1 matching over 8 bases. With V trimmed by 3 bases and J by 3 bases, 4 bases remained unmatched. Germline values: CDR1 MNHEY, CDR2 SMNVEV (reference sequence). The CDR3 extends over 14 amino acids.

The chain employs TRBV6-5 and TRBJ2-7; D unresolved. In germline, CDR1 is MNHEY, CDR2 SVGAGI. Trimming shortened V by 4 bases and J by 4 bases, and 5 bases separated the two germline ends. The CDR3 extends over 11 amino acids. The DNA of the CDR3 is TGTGCCAGCAGTTCCGTGTACGAGCAGTACTTC. Amino acid sequence: CASSSVYEQYF.

The chain combines TRBV19 with TRBJ1-1; 7 bases match TRBD1. V shed 0 bases, J shed 7 bases, and the junction held 5 bases outside the gene matches. The CDR3 is 14 amino acids. Germline V gene lookup returns CDR1 LNHDA and CDR2 SQIVND (reference sequence). Written as DNA, the CDR3 is TGTGCCAGTAGTATAGATCGGGACAGTCTTGAAGCTTTCTTT. This codes for CASSIDRDSLEAFF. The complete variable domain, with remaining parts taken from reference TRBV19 and TRBJ1-1, reads DGGITQSPKYLFRKEGQNVTLSCEQNLNHDAMYWYRQDPGQGLRLIYYSQIVNDFQKGDIAEGYSVSREKKESFPLTVTSAQKNPTAFYLCASSIDRDSLEAFFGQGTRLTVV.

The rearrangement links TRBV29-1 to TRBJ1-4; 7 positions match TRBD1. CDR3 length: 15 amino acids. V gave up 6 bases and J gave up 3 bases; unmatched junction bases: 10. The germline gives CDR1 SQVTM, CDR2 ANQGSEA. CDR3 amino acids: CSVQRGGQSNEKLFF. The CDR3 DNA sequence: TGCAGCGTCCAACGTGGGGGACAGTCTAATGAAAAACTGTTTTTT.

The chain is built from TRBV27 and TRBJ2-1, with 9 bases aligning to TRBD1. The CDR3 has 16 amino acids. V was clipped by 6 bases and J by 2 bases; unmatched bases: 8. Germline-derived CDR1 and CDR2 are MNHEY and SMNVEV (reference sequence). The DNA of the CDR3 is TGTGCCAGCAGCCCACCGACAGGGGGGGCCTACAATGAGCAGTTCTTC. Translation gives CASSPPTGGAYNEQFF.

This clone has just one count. The rearrangement joins TRBV5-6 to TRBJ2-3; TRBD2 matches at 8 bases. This CDR3 region has 14 residues. CDR1 is SGHDT and CDR2 is YYEEEE in the germline V gene. The ends lost 4 bases at V and 5 bases at J; junction bases unmatched: 6. The CDR3 spells CASSPGGVRDTQYF. The CDR3 DNA is TGTGCCAGCAGCCCCGGGGGGGTTAGAGATACGCAGTATTTT.

The chain couples TRBV7-7 to TRBJ2-1, with D perhaps matching TRBD1 (6 bases). The ends were cut back, 4 bases at V and 8 bases at J, with 12 bases in the middle. The CDR3 totals 13 residues. Germline V gene sequence: CDR1 SSHAT, CDR2 FNYEAQ (reference sequence). The CDR3 bases are TGTGCCAGCAGCTCTCCAGGGGTGGATGAGCAGTTCTTC. Residues: CASSSPGVDEQFF.

The V call is TRBV7-6, the J call TRBJ2-5, with TRBD2 as a possible D gene (6 bases). Trimming pared 5 bases from V and 7 bases from J, leaving 14 bases between. The germline V gene has CDR1 SGHVS and CDR2 FNYEAQ. The CDR3 loop spans 13 amino acids. The CDR3 reads CASSGWDSRTQYF. CDR3 in DNA: TGTGCCAGCAGCGGATGGGACTCTCGGACCCAGTACTTC. Supplemented by reference TRBV7-6 and TRBJ2-5, the full variable domain reads GAGVSQSPRYKVTKRGQDVALRCDPISGHVSLYWYRQALGQGPEFLTYFNYEAQQDKSGLPNDRFSAERPEGSISTLTIQRTEQRDSAMYRCASSGWDSRTQYFGPGTRLLVL.

This rearrangement joins TRBV6-6 to TRBJ2-7; 16 bases line up with TRBD2. The CDR3 has 19 amino acids. Per the germline V gene, CDR1 is MNHNY and CDR2 is SVGAGI (reference sequence). J lost 6 bases, V lost 5 bases, and 16 bases had no gene match. In DNA, the CDR3 is TGTGCCAGCAGTCGATTCGGGACTAGCGGGAGGGAGCGGGCTAGCGAGCAGTACTTC. Protein product: CASSRFGTSGRERASEQYF.

The chain is built from TRBV2 and TRBJ2-2; 7 positions match TRBD1. The CDR3 consists of 15 residues. Germline V gene lookup returns CDR1 SNHLY and CDR2 FYNNEI. The ends lost 5 bases at V and 7 bases at J; junction bases unmatched: 10. The CDR3 protein is CASSKGQKQSGELFF. DNA of the CDR3: TGTGCCAGCAGTAAGGGACAGAAGCAGAGCGGGGAGCTGTTTTTT.

The rearrangement joins TRBV28 to TRBJ1-2; no firm D call. The germline V and J ends were trimmed by 4 bases and 5 bases, with 8 bases remaining between them. The CDR3 runs to 12 residues. Germline V gene data show CDR1 as MDHEN and CDR2 as SYDVKM. The CDR3 sequence: CASSSMRYGYTF. CDR3 in DNA: TGTGCCAGCAGTTCAATGAGATATGGCTACACCTTC.

The rearrangement joins TRBV11-2 to TRBJ2-1; 9 bases are a match to TRBD2. The germline gives CDR1 SGHAT, CDR2 FQNNGV. The CDR3 sequence is 16 residues long. Losses at the gene ends were 0 bases for V and 4 bases for J; bases not matched to a gene: 4. Written as DNA, the CDR3 is TGTGCCAGCAGCTTAGAAGGACTAGCGAGTTACAATGAGCAGTTCTTC. Its protein is CASSLEGLASYNEQFF.

This clone was observed at least ten times. The chain is built from TRBV30 and TRBJ1-6; 11 nucleotides agree with TRBD1. Germline lookup yields CDR1 GTSNPN and CDR2 SVGIG (reference sequence). The V and J ends lost 1 base and 7 bases, in that order; junction bases with no gene match: 3. The CDR3 covers 15 residues. Here the CDR3 DNA reads TGTGCCTGGAGTGCGGGACAGGGGGGGAATTCACCCCTCCACTTT. Translated: CAWSAGQGGNSPLHF.

The genes are TRBV7-3 and TRBJ1-1, with 8 bases lining up with TRBD1. The length of the CDR3 is 14 residues. V lost 5 bases and J lost 1; bases outside the gene matches: 3. Germline assignment: CDR1 SGHTA and CDR2 FQGTGA. This CDR3 reads CASSTTGGNTEAFF. As DNA, the CDR3 is TGTGCCAGCAGCACTACAGGGGGGAACACTGAAGCTTTCTTT.

V gene TRBV4-1 combines with J gene TRBJ2-7; D gene ambiguous. The CDR3 covers 15 residues. V shed 0 bases and J shed 1 base, with 10 bases lying between them. Germline lookup yields CDR1 MGHRA and CDR2 YSYEKL. The CDR3 nucleotides are TGCGCCAGCAGCCAAGAGGGTGGCGGTTCCTACGAGCAGTACTTC. Amino acids: CASSQEGGGSYEQYF.

The chain recombines TRBV19 with TRBJ2-1, with TRBD1 identical over 10 bases. This CDR3 contains 14 residues. Germline CDR1 is LNHDA and CDR2 is SQIVND (reference sequence). J lost 3 bases, V lost 4 bases, and 0 bases had no gene match. The CDR3 nucleotides are TGTGCCAGTAGTAGGACAGGGGGCTACAATGAGCAGTTCTTC. This sequence encodes CASSRTGGYNEQFF.

The chain recombines TRBV18 with TRBJ2-1, with D unresolved. The germline V and J ends were trimmed by 2 bases and 3 bases, with 5 bases remaining between them. The CDR3 covers 13 residues. Germline V gives CDR1 KGHSH, CDR2 LQKENI. This chain's CDR3 is CASSPENYNEQFF. CDR3 bases: TGTGCCAGCTCACCAGAGAACTACAATGAGCAGTTCTTC.

The genes are TRBV2 and TRBJ2-2; D may be TRBD1 (5 bases). Trimming cost V 5 bases and J 4 bases, with 11 bases left between them. Looked up from germline, CDR1 is SNHLY and CDR2 is FYNNEI. CDR3 size: 14 residues. CDR3 nucleotides: TGTGCCAGCAGTCAGGTTAGGGGCACCGGGGAGCTGTTTTTT. Translated: CASSQVRGTGELFF.

The CDR3 loop reads CASSEISSWDLGTYNEQFF. The CDR3 nucleotides read TGTGCCAGCAGTGAAATATCAAGTTGGGACTTAGGTACCTACAATGAGCAGTTCTTC. The chain employs TRBV2 and TRBJ2-1; perhaps TRBD2 as D (6 bases). The CDR3 is 19 residues long. CDR1 SNHLY and CDR2 FYNNEI come from the germline V gene. The V gene lost 2 bases and the J gene lost 2 bases, with 22 bases spanning the gap.

The CDR3 bases are TGTGCCAGCAGCTGGGGGACAGGCGAACCCTACGAGCAGTACTTC. It yields the protein CASSWGTGEPYEQYF. The rearrangement uses TRBV6-5 and TRBJ2-7; 8 nucleotides align to TRBD1. The CDR3 is 15 amino acids. V was pared by 6 bases and J by 2 bases, with 9 bases of the junction left unmatched. CDR1 is MNHEY, CDR2 SVGAGI, per germline.